Following are 19 T cell receptor beta chains from one sample sequenced in a study of T cell responses to AZD1222 COVID-19 vaccine. The protocol was immunoSEQ multiplex PCR, while the TCRdb copy is restricted to in-frame clones and leaves out a portion. The sample lists over 130,000 clones, under 95% occurring once. This specimen was peripheral blood, taken on day 0 of AZD1222 vaccination. These receptors all come from an adult in good health.

V usage is TRBV28 and J usage is TRBJ2-2; no clear D. The CDR3 contains 13 residues. The ends were cut back, 7 bases at V and 5 bases at J, with 11 bases in the middle. Per the germline V gene, CDR1 is MDHEN and CDR2 is SYDVKM. The CDR3 region is CASIQEPTGELFF. Written as DNA, the CDR3 is TGTGCCAGCATTCAGGAACCGACCGGGGAGCTGTTTTTT. The whole variable domain, remainder taken from reference TRBV28 and TRBJ2-2, is DVKVTQSSRYLVKRTGEKVFLECVQDMDHENMFWYRQDPGLGLRLIYFSYDVKMKEKGDIPEGYSVSREKKERFSLILESASTNQTSMYLCASIQEPTGELFFGEGSRLTVL.

CDR3 bases: TGTGCCAGCTCACCATTGGACAGCTTCAATGAGCAGTTCTTC. This translates into CASSPLDSFNEQFF. The chain combines TRBV18 with TRBJ2-1, with a weak D call TRBD1 (6 bases). V lost 2 bases, J lost 6 bases, and 11 bases lay in between. There are 14 residues in the CDR3. Germline loops: CDR1 KGHSH, CDR2 LQKENI.

The V call is TRBV7-9, the J call TRBJ2-7; 8 bases are a match to TRBD1. This CDR3 has 15 residues. The germline gives CDR1 SEHNR, CDR2 FQNEAQ (reference sequence). Losses at the gene ends were 4 bases for V and 2 bases for J; bases not matched to a gene: 7. CDR3 in DNA: TGTGCCAGCAGCTACCCACCGGGACAGGCCTACGAGCAGTACTTC. Its protein product is CASSYPPGQAYEQYF.

This chain joins TRBV7-3 and TRBJ2-3, with 10 nucleotides matching TRBD2. The germline V gene encodes CDR1 SGHTA and CDR2 FQGTGA. Losses at the gene ends were 5 bases for V and 4 bases for J; bases not matched to a gene: 3. This CDR3 comprises 14 residues. The CDR3 DNA reads TGTGCCAGCAGCGCAGCGGGAGGGCCAGATACGCAGTATTTT. Translation: CASSAAGGPDTQYF.

The V gene is TRBV5-1, the J gene TRBJ2-7; D gene uncertain. The germline V and J ends were trimmed by 4 bases and 4 bases, with 12 bases remaining between them. The CDR3 spans 13 residues. Germline CDR1 is SGHRS and CDR2 is YFSETQ. The CDR3 DNA is TGCGCCAGCAGCCCCCCAGGTCCGTACGAGCAGTACTTC. It yields the protein CASSPPGPYEQYF.

V usage is TRBV29-1 and J usage is TRBJ1-3; TRBD1 agrees at 8 bases. The ends lost 3 bases at V and 1 base at J; junction bases unmatched: 2. Looked up from germline, CDR1 is SQVTM and CDR2 is ANQGSEA. The CDR3 loop spans 14 amino acids. CDR3 sequence reads: CSVDTGGSGNTIYF. The CDR3 DNA reads TGCAGCGTTGATACAGGGGGGTCTGGAAACACCATATATTTT.

Note on this clone: Other DNA sequences in the sample encode the same CDR3. The rearrangement uses TRBV4-2 and TRBJ1-2; maybe TRBD1 (6 bases). The V gene lost 0 bases and the J gene lost 5 bases, with 10 bases spanning the gap. Germline assignment: CDR1 LGHNA and CDR2 YNFKEQ. This CDR3 comprises 14 residues. CDR3 DNA sequence: TGTGCCAGCAGCCAAGATCACAGGGAGTATGGCTACACCTTC. Translated: CASSQDHREYGYTF.

As DNA, the CDR3 is TGTGCCTGGAGTGCAGGGAGTAACACTGAAGCTTTCTTT. This sequence encodes CAWSAGSNTEAFF. V gene TRBV30 combines with J gene TRBJ1-1; weak D call: TRBD1 (5 bases). The germline V and J ends were trimmed by 1 base and 2 bases, with 8 bases remaining between them. Germline loops: CDR1 GTSNPN, CDR2 SVGIG (reference sequence). The CDR3 totals 13 residues.

The chain combines TRBV13 with TRBJ2-3; tentative D call: TRBD2 (7 bases). The CDR3 contains 14 residues. V dropped 5 bases and J dropped 3 bases, with 12 bases sitting between them. Germline V gene data show CDR1 as PRHDT and CDR2 as FYEKMQ (reference sequence). DNA for the CDR3: TGTGCCAGCAGCCTACAGGGAGGGACAGATACGCAGTATTTT. It is translated as CASSLQGGTDTQYF.

The rearrangement joins TRBV5-5 to TRBJ2-3, with TRBD2 matching over 7 bases. Germline assignment: CDR1 SGHKS and CDR2 YYEKEE (reference sequence). This CDR3 contains 17 residues. Trimming at V came to 7 bases and at J to 3 bases, leaving 17 bases not matched to a gene. CDR3 in amino acids: CASHVFRSTGGTDTQYF. The CDR3 bases are TGTGCCAGCCACGTCTTTCGGAGTACCGGGGGGACAGATACGCAGTATTTT.

The rearrangement links TRBV7-2 to TRBJ2-7; TRBD1 is a possible D gene (6 bases). This CDR3 has 13 residues. Germline lookup yields CDR1 SGHTA and CDR2 FQGNSA. With 5 bases removed from V and 6 bases from J, the gap between germline ends came to 14 bases. The chain's CDR3 is CASSPTGTPEQYF. As DNA, the CDR3 is TGTGCCAGCAGCCCGACAGGTACCCCCGAGCAGTACTTC. Looking up the rest from reference TRBV7-2 and TRBJ2-7 gives the full variable domain: GAGVSQSPSNKVTEKGKDVELRCDPISGHTALYWYRQSLGQGLEFLIYFQGNSAPDKSGLPSDRFSAERTGGSVSTLTIQRTQQEDSAVYLCASSPTGTPEQYFGPGTRLTVT.

This chain links TRBV3-1 (or the pseudogene TRBV3-2) with TRBJ1-1, with 9 bases fitting TRBD1. Per germline, CDR1 LGHDT and CDR2 YNNKEL (reference sequence). This CDR3 spans 16 amino acids. The junction had 7 bases not matched to a gene; V was cut back by 2 bases and J by 3 bases. The CDR3 protein is CASSQPGQGKDTEAFF. The CDR3 nucleotides are TGTGCCAGCAGCCAACCTGGACAGGGGAAGGACACTGAAGCTTTCTTT.

This clone was counted once. This chain joins TRBV7-8 and TRBJ2-5; D is undetermined. The CDR3 is made up of 16 amino acids. Trimming shortened V by 4 bases and J by 0 bases, and 15 bases separated the two germline ends. Germline assignment: CDR1 SGHVS and CDR2 FQNEAQ. The CDR3 is CASSSLPRADQETQYF. CDR3 sequence (DNA): TGTGCCAGCAGCTCCCTACCTAGGGCGGACCAAGAGACCCAGTACTTC.

The chain has TRBV6-6 and TRBJ2-2; 7 nucleotides match TRBD2. CDR3 length: 14 residues. V lost 5 bases and J lost 4; bases outside the gene matches: 4. The germline CDR1 and CDR2 sequences are MNHNY and SVGAGI (reference sequence). CDR3 in amino acids: CASSLAASTGELFF. The CDR3, as DNA: TGTGCCAGCAGTCTAGCGGCCTCCACCGGGGAGCTGTTTTTT.

The chain links TRBV3-1 (or the pseudogene TRBV3-2) to TRBJ1-1; TRBD1 matches 8 bases. The V gene end was trimmed by 0 bases and the J gene end by 5 bases; junction bases not matched to a gene: 5. CDR1 and CDR2 (germline): LGHDT, YNNKEL (reference sequence). The CDR3 sequence is 15 residues long. CDR3: CASSQDRGRGTEAFF. The CDR3 DNA sequence: TGTGCCAGCAGCCAAGACAGGGGGCGCGGGACTGAAGCTTTCTTT.

V gene TRBV4-3 combines with J gene TRBJ2-2; D is possibly TRBD2 (5 bases). V was clipped by 0 bases and J by 4 bases, with 12 bases between them. The germline V gene encodes CDR1 LGHNA and CDR2 YSLEER. CDR3 length equals 16 residues. The CDR3 coding sequence is TGCGCCAGCAGCCAAGATTCGCTAGCTCCCACCGGGGAGCTGTTTTTT. This gives the protein CASSQDSLAPTGELFF.

The chain combines TRBV30 with TRBJ2-1; 13 nucleotides match TRBD2. CDR1 is GTSNPN and CDR2 is SVGIG in the germline V gene (reference sequence). The V and J ends lost 1 base and 12 bases, in that order; junction bases with no gene match: 12. The CDR3 has 16 residues. In DNA form, the CDR3 reads TGTGCCTGGAGTGCAAACGAGGGACTAGCGGGATTTAGGCAGTTCTTC. Encoded protein: CAWSANEGLAGFRQFF.

This chain connects TRBV18 to TRBJ1-1, with TRBD1 matching over 10 bases. CDR1 and CDR2 from the germline V gene are KGHSH and LQKENI. The CDR3 covers 13 residues. The ends lost 7 bases at V and 5 bases at J; junction bases unmatched: 4. The CDR3 protein is CASLSGQGTEAFF. The CDR3, as DNA: TGTGCCAGCTTATCGGGACAGGGGACTGAAGCTTTCTTT.

The chain couples TRBV3-1 (or the pseudogene TRBV3-2) to TRBJ2-1, with D perhaps TRBD1 (6 bases). CDR1 and CDR2 from the germline V gene are LGHDT and YNNKEL (reference sequence). CDR3 length equals 15 residues. V lost 4 bases and J 2 bases, leaving 12 bases between the germline ends. CDR3 DNA sequence: TGTGCCAGCAGCCTGGACAGACGGCCCTACAATGAGCAGTTCTTC. Its protein is CASSLDRRPYNEQFF.